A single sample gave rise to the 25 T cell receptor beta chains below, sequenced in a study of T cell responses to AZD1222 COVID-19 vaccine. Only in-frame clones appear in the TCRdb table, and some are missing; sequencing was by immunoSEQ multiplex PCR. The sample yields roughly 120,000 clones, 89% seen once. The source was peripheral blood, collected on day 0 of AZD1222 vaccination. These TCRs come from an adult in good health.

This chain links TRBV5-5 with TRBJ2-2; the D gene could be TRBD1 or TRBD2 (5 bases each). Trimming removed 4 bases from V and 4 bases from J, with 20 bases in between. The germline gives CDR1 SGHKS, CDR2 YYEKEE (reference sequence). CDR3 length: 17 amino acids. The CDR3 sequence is CASSRGPGPAFTGELFF. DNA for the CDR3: TGTGCCAGCAGCCGAGGACCGGGACCAGCATTCACCGGGGAGCTGTTTTTT.

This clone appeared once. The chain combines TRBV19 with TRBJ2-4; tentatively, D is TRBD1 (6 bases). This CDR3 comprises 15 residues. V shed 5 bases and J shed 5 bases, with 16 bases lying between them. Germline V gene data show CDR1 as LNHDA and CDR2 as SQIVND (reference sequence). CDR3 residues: CASSLTGPGQNIQYF. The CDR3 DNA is TGTGCCAGTAGTTTGACAGGTCCCGGGCAAAACATTCAGTACTTC.

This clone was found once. The CDR3 DNA reads as TGTGCCAGCAGTTCTCCTCAAGCCGGACCGACCGGGGAGCTGTTTTTT. This encodes CASSSPQAGPTGELFF. V usage is TRBV6-6 and J usage is TRBJ2-2; D remains ambiguous. The germline CDR1 and CDR2 sequences are MNHNY and SVGAGI (reference sequence). The V gene lost 4 bases and the J gene lost 5 bases, with 17 bases spanning the gap. The CDR3 is 16 amino acids.

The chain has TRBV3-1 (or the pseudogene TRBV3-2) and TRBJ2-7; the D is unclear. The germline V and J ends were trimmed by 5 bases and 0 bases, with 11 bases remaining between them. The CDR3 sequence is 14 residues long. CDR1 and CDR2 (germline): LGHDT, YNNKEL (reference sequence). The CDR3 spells CASSVQVNSYEQYF. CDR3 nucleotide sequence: TGTGCCAGCAGCGTGCAGGTAAACTCCTACGAGCAGTACTTC.

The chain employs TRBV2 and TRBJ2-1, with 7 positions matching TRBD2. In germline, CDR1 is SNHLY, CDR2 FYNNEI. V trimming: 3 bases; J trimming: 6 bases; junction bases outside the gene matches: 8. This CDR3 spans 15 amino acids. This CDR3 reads CASSDIGLVGNEQFF. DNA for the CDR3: TGTGCCAGCAGTGACATAGGACTAGTCGGCAATGAGCAGTTCTTC.

The CDR3 coding sequence is TGTGCCAGCAGCCAAGGGACAGGGTTCACCGGGGAGCTGTTTTTT. Its protein is CASSQGTGFTGELFF. This chain joins TRBV3-1 (or the pseudogene TRBV3-2) and TRBJ2-2; TRBD1 aligns across 8 bases. The germline V gene encodes CDR1 LGHDT and CDR2 YNNKEL (reference sequence). This CDR3 contains 15 residues. V was pared by 1 base and J by 4 bases, with 2 bases of the junction left unmatched.

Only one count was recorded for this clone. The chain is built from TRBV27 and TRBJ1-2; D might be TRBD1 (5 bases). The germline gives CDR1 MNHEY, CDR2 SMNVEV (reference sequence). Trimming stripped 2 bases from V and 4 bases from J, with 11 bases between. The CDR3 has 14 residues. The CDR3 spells CASSLKGSGYGYTF. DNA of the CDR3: TGTGCCAGCAGTTTAAAGGGGTCGGGCTATGGCTACACCTTC.

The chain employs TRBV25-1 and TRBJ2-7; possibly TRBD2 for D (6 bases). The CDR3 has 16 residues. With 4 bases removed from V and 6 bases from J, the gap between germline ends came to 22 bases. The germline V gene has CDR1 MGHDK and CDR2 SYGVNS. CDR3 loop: CASSAGPGLSSGEQYF. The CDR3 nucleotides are TGTGCCAGCAGTGCGGGACCGGGACTTAGCAGTGGCGAGCAGTACTTC.

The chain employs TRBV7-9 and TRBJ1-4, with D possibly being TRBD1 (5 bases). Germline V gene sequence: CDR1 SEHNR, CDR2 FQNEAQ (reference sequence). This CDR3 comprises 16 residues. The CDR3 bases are TGTGCGAGCCATCGGACTGGGGCGTCAACTAATGAAAAACTGTTTTTT. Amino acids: CASHRTGASTNEKLFF. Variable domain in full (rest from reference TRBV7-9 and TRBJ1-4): DTGVSQNPRHKITKRGQNVTFRCDPISEHNRLYWYRQTLGQGPEFLTYFQNEAQLEKSRLLSDRFSAERPKGSFSTLEIQRTEQGDSAMYLCASHRTGASTNEKLFFGSGTQLSVL.

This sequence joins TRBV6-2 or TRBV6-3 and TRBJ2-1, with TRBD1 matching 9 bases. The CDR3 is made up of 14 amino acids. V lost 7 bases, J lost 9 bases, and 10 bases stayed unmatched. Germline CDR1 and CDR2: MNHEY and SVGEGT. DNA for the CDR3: TGTGCCAGCAACCCCGGGACAGGGACATCTGAGCAGTTCTTC. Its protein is CASNPGTGTSEQFF.

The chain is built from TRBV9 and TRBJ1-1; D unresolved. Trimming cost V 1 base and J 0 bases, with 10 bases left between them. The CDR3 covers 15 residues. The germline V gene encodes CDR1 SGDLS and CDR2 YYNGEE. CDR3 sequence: CASSVSGEMNTEAFF. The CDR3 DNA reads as TGTGCCAGCAGCGTATCGGGAGAAATGAACACTGAAGCTTTCTTT.

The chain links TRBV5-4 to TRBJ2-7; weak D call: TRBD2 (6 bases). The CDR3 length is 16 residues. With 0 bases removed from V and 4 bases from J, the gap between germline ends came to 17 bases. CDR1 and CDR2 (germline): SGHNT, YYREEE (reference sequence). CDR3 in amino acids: CASSLGSGRTGYEQYF. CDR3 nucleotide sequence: TGTGCCAGCAGCTTGGGTAGCGGACGAACGGGGTACGAGCAGTACTTC. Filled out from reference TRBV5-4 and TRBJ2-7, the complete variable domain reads ETGVTQSPTHLIKTRGQQVTLRCSSQSGHNTVSWYQQALGQGPQFIFQYYREEENGRGNFPPRFSGLQFPNYSSELNVNALELDDSALYLCASSLGSGRTGYEQYFGPGTRLTVT.

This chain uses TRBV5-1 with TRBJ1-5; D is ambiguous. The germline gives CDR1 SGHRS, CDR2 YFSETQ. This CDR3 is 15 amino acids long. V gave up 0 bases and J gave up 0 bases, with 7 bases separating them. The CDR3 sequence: CASSLGGHSNQPQHF. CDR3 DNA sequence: TGCGCCAGCAGCTTGGGGGGTCATAGCAATCAGCCCCAGCATTTT.

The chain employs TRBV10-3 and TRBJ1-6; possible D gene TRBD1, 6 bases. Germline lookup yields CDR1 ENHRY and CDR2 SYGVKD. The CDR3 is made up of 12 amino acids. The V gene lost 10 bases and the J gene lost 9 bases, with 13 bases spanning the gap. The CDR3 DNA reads TGTGCCAGCTCAGGGGAAGCTTCACCCCTCCACTTT. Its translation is CASSGEASPLHF.

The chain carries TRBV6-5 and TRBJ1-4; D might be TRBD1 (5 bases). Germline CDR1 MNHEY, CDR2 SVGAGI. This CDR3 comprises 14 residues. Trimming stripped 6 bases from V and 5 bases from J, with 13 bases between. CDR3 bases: TGTGCCAGCAGCCTGACAGTGTCGAATGAAAAACTGTTTTTT. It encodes CASSLTVSNEKLFF.

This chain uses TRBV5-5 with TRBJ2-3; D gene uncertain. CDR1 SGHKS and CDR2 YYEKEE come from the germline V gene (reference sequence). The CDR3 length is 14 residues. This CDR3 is CAVSLSPGTDTQYF. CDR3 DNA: TGTGCAGTCAGCTTAAGTCCGGGCACAGATACGCAGTATTTT.

Written as DNA, the CDR3 is TGTGCCAGTAGTCTGACAGGGCCCGGGGAGCTGTTTTTT. Translating gives CASSLTGPGELFF. This chain connects TRBV19 to TRBJ2-2; 7 bases agree with TRBD1. The ends lost 5 bases at V and 6 bases at J; junction bases unmatched: 3. The length of the CDR3 is 13 residues. The germline V gene has CDR1 LNHDA and CDR2 SQIVND (reference sequence).

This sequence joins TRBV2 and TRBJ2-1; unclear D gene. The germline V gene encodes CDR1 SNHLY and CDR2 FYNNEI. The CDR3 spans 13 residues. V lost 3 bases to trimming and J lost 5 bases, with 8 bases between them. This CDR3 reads CASSDLRHNEQFF. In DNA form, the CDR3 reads TGTGCCAGCAGTGATTTGCGGCACAATGAGCAGTTCTTC.

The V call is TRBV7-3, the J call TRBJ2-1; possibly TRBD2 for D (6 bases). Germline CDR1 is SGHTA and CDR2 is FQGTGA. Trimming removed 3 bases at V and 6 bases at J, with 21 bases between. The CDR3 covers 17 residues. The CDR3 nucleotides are TGTGCCAGCAGCTTTCGTGGCGGGACCTTGGGGGGCAATGAGCAGTTCTTC. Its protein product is CASSFRGGTLGGNEQFF.

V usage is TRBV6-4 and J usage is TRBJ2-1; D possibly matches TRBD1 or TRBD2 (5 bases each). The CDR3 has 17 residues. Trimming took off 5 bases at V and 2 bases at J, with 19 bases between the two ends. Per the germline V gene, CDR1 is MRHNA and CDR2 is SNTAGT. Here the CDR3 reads CASSSRGPGAPYNEQFF. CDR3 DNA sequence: TGTGCCAGCAGTTCACGTGGGCCCGGGGCTCCCTACAATGAGCAGTTCTTC.

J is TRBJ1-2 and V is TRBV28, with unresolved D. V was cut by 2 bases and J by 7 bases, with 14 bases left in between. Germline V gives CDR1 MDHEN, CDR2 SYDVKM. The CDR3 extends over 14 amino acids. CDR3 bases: TGTGCCAGCAGTTTACCCGCCCATAATGTTGGCTACACCTTC. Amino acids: CASSLPAHNVGYTF.

The CDR3 DNA reads TGTGCCAGCTCTACGTCAGGGGAGGGAAACTATGGCTACACCTTC. Residues: CASSTSGEGNYGYTF. The genes are TRBV18 and TRBJ1-2; D is perhaps TRBD1 (6 bases). Germline CDR1 and CDR2: KGHSH and LQKENI. CDR3 size: 15 residues. The V gene lost 6 bases and the J gene lost 2 bases, with 16 bases spanning the gap.

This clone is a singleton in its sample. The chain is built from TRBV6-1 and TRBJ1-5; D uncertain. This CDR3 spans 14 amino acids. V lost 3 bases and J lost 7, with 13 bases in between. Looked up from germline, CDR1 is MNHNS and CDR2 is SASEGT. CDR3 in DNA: TGTGCCAGCAGTGATACATGGGAGAGACAGCCCCAGCATTTT. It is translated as CASSDTWERQPQHF.

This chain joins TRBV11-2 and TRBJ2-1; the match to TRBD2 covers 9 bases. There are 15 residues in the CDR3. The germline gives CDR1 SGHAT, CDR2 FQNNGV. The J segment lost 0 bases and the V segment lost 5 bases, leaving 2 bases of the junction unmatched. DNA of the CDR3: TGTGCCAGCAGCAGTAGCGGGGGCTCCTACAATGAGCAGTTCTTC. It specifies CASSSSGGSYNEQFF.

The CDR3 DNA sequence: TGTGCCAGCAGTTTGTCCGTTGGGGTGGGGACATCTCTACCCAGTTCTTTCGAGCAGTACTTC. Its protein product is CASSLSVGVGTSLPSSFEQYF. The chain combines TRBV28 with TRBJ2-7; D perhaps matches TRBD1 (6 bases). Germline loops: CDR1 MDHEN, CDR2 SYDVKM. The CDR3 has 21 amino acids. V lost 3 bases to trimming and J lost 6 bases, with 36 bases between them.